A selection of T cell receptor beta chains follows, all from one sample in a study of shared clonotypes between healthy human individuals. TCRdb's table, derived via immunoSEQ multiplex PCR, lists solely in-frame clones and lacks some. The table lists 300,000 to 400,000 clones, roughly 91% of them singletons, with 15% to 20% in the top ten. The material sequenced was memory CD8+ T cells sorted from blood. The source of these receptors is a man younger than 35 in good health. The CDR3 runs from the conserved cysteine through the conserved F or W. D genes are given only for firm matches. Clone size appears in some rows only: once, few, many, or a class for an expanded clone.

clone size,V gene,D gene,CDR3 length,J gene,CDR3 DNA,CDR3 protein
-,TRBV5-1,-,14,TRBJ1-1,TGCGCCAGCAGCTCAAAAGCGGGGGAGCTGAAAGCTTTCTTT,CASSSKAGELKAFF
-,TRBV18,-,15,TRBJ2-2,TGTGCCAGCTCACCAGGAACCTCTGGTGCCGGGGAGCTGTTTTTT,CASSPGTSGAGELFF
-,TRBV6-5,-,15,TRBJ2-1,TGTGCCAGCAGTTCCCCGACAGACACATTACAAAAGGAGTTCTTC,CASSSPTDTLQKEFF
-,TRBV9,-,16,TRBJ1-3,TGTGCCAGCAGCGCAGGAGGCGAGGGAGGAGGAAACACCATATATTTT,CASSAGGEGGGNTIYF
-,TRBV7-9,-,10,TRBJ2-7,TGTGCCAGCAGCTTTTTTCCGCAGTACTTC,CASSFFPQYF
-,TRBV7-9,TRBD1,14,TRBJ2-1,TGTGCCAGCAGCTCCGACAGGGGGACGAATGAGCAGTTCTTC,CASSSDRGTNEQFF
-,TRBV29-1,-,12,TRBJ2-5,TGCAGCGTTGAAGATCTGGGGGAGACCCAGTACTTC,CSVEDLGETQYF
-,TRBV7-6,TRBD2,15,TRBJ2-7,TGTGCCAGCAGCTTGCCTAGCGGGGGGTCCCACGAGCAGTACTTC,CASSLPSGGSHEQYF
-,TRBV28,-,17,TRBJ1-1,TGTGCCAGCATTCATGGGGCAGGGGCCACTTTGAACACTGAAGCTTTCTTT,CASIHGAGATLNTEAFF
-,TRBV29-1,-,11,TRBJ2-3,TGCAGCGTTGAGTACACAGATACGCAGTATTTT,CSVEYTDTQYF
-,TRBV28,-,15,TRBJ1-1,TGTGCCAGCAGTACGTTCGGGACCCTGAACACTGAAGCTTTCTTT,CASSTFGTLNTEAFF
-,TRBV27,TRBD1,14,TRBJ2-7,TGTGCCAGCAGTTACGGACAGGGGGCCTACGAGCAGTACTTC,CASSYGQGAYEQYF
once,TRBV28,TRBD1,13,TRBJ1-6,TGTGCCAGCAGACAAACAGGGGAACCACCCCTCCACTTT,CASRQTGEPPLHF
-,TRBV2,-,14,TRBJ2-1,TGTGCCAGCAGCCCGGGTGGCGGGTCCAATGAGCAGTTCTTC,CASSPGGGSNEQFF
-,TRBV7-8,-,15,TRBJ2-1,TGTGCCAGCAGCTTAGGGATCGGGATTTTGAATGAGCAGTTCTTC,CASSLGIGILNEQFF
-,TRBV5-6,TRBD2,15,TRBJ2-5,TGTGCCAGCAGCACCGGGAGGGGGGGCCAAGAGACCCAGTACTTC,CASSTGRGGQETQYF
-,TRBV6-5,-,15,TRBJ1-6,TGTGCCAGCAACCCCAGTGGGGGTGGGAATTCACCCCTCCACTTT,CASNPSGGGNSPLHF
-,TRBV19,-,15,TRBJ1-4,TGTGCCAGTAGTCCAGGGACTGCAACTAATGAAAAACTGTTTTTT,CASSPGTATNEKLFF
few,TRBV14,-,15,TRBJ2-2,TGTGCCAGCAGCCAGGATAGATTTTACACCGGGGAGCTGTTTTTT,CASSQDRFYTGELFF
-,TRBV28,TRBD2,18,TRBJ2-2,TGTGCCAGCAGTTGGACTAGCGGGAGGCCCCCGAACACCGGGGAGCTGTTTTTT,CASSWTSGRPPNTGELFF
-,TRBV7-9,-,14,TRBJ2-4,TGTGCCAGCAGCCCCACTGGTGGCAAAAACATTCAGTACTTC,CASSPTGGKNIQYF
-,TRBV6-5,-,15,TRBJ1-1,TGTGCCAGCAGTTACTTAGCAGGGATGAACACTGAAGCTTTCTTT,CASSYLAGMNTEAFF
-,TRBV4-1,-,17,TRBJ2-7,TGCGCCAGCAGCCATCATTTCCCGGGACTCCTCTCCTACGAGCAGTACTTC,CASSHHFPGLLSYEQYF
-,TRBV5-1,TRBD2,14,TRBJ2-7,TGCGCCAGCAGATTGAAGACTAGCTTCCACGAGCAGTACTTC,CASRLKTSFHEQYF
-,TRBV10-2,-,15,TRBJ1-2,TGCGCCAGCAGTCGGACACCTTTTCTTAACTATGGCTACACCTTC,CASSRTPFLNYGYTF
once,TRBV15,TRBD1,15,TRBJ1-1,TGTGCCACCAGCAGAGGGACAGGACTGAACACTGAAGCTTTCTTT,CATSRGTGLNTEAFF
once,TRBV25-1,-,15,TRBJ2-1,TGTGCCAGCAGGGAAAAATCGAGCTCCTACAATGAGCAGTTCTTC,CASREKSSSYNEQFF
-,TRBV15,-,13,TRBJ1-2,TGTGCCACTTCCTCGGGAACTAACTATGGCTACACCTTC,CATSSGTNYGYTF
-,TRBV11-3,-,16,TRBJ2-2,TGTGCCAGCAGCTCCATTTGGGACGGGTACACCGGGGAGCTGTTTTTT,CASSSIWDGYTGELFF
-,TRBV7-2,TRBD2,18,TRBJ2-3,TGTGCCAGCAGCTTACCCGGGGGGGAGCGGGAGGGCCTAGATACGCAGTATTTT,CASSLPGGEREGLDTQYF
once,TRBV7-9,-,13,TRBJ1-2,TGTGCCAGCAGCTGCTGTGGGCACTATGGCTACACCTTC,CASSCCGHYGYTF
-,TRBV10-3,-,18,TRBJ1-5,TGTGCCATCAGTCGGAGCCTCCTACCCGGGTTTTCGCAACAGCCCCAGCATTTT,CAISRSLLPGFSQQPQHF